Here is one T cell receptor (beta chain) with its context. Libraries were prepared by immunoSEQ multiplex PCR; TCRdb keeps only in-frame clonotypes and omits some of them. This sample has roughly 100,000 clones, with around 80% found just once. These data come from a study of T cell clones after liver transplantation. Study-wide context: Timepoints were pre-transplant, pre-withdrawal, and after withdrawal was completed or failed.

Germline assignment: CDR1 SGHNT and CDR2 YENEEA. Trimming cost V 0 bases and J 5 bases; bases outside gene matches: 7. The CDR3 runs to 17 residues. The sample was CD4+ T cells from blood, taken 45 to 50 months after liver transplant. This receptor was obtained from a human patient who received a liver transplant. Some of the T cells might come from the graft donor. The rearrangement links TRBV11-3 to TRBJ2-1; 10 nucleotides line up with TRBD1. DNA of the CDR3: TGTGCCAGCAGCTTAGATCGATGGGGACAGGGGAACAATGAGCAGTTCTTC. It encodes CASSLDRWGQGNNEQFF.